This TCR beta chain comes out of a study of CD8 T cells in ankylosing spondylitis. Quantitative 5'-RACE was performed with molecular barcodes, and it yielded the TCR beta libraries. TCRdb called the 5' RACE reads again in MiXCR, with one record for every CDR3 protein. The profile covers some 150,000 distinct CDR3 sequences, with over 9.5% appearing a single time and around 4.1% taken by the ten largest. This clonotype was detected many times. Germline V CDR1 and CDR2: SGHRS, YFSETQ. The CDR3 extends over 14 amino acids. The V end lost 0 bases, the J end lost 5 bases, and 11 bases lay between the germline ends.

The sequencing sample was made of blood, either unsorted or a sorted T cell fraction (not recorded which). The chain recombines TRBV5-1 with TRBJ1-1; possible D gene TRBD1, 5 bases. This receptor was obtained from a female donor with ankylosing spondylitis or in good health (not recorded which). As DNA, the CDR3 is TGCGCCAGCAGCTTGGCCGGGACTAAAACTGAAGCTTTCTTT. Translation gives CASSLAGTKTEAFF.